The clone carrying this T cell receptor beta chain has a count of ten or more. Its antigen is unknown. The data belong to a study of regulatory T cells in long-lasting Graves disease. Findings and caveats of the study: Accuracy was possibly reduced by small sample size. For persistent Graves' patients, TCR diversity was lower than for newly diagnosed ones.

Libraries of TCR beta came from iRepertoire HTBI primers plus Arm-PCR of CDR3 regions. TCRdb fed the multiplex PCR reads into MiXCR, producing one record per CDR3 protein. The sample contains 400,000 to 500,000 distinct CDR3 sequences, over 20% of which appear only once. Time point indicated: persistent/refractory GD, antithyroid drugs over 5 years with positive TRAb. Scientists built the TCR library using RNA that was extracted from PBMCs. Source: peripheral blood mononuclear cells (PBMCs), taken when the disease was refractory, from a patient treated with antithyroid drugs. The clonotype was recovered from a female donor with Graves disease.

This CDR3 reads CASSLDTNQPQHF. CDR3 DNA sequence: TGTGCCAGCAGTTTAGACACCAATCAGCCCCAGCATTTT. This chain joins TRBV12-3 or TRBV12-4 and TRBJ1-5; D remains unclear. This CDR3 spans 13 amino acids. Trimming stripped 1 base from V and 3 bases from J, with 4 bases between.